A single sample is the source of the 29 T cell receptor beta chains below, sequenced in a study of OX40 agonist ivuxolimab in advanced cancers. TCRdb's table, derived via immunoSEQ multiplex PCR, lists solely in-frame clones and lacks some. The sample gives roughly 88,000 clones, 70% to 90% of which show up once; more than 4% is in the top ten. The starting material was CD4+ or CD8+ T cells sorted from blood, obtained in a trial of the OX40 agonist ivuxolimab. Receptors originate from an adult with an advanced solid tumor such as melanoma, head and neck, liver or kidney cancer.

The chain links TRBV5-1 to TRBJ2-5, with D tentatively TRBD2 (5 bases). The CDR3 covers 13 residues. Germline V gene data show CDR1 as SGHRS and CDR2 as YFSETQ. Trimming cost V 3 bases and J 4 bases, with 10 bases left between them. In DNA, the CDR3 is TGCGCCAGCAGCTCCGAGCGGTTAGAGACCCAGTACTTC. Protein sequence: CASSSERLETQYF.

For the CDR3, the DNA is TGTGCCAGCAGCCCGATTCTAGCGGCCACAGATACGCAGTATTTT. Protein: CASSPILAATDTQYF. J is TRBJ2-3 and V is TRBV7-8, with 7 bases aligning to TRBD2. The CDR3 has 15 amino acids. The V segment lost 5 bases and the J segment 2 bases; nucleotides outside the gene matches: 7. Germline-derived CDR1 and CDR2 are SGHVS and FQNEAQ.

The genes are TRBV11-2 and TRBJ1-1; D not certain. With 1 base removed from V and 1 base from J, the gap between germline ends came to 10 bases. Germline V gene lookup returns CDR1 SGHAT and CDR2 FQNNGV. The CDR3 extends over 15 amino acids. CDR3 sequence (DNA): TGTGCCAGCAGCTTAGTTCCACGGGGGAACACTGAAGCTTTCTTT. It codes for CASSLVPRGNTEAFF.

The gene calls are TRBV27 and TRBJ2-2, with 8 bases lining up with TRBD1. J gave up 3 bases and V 6 bases, and 6 bases lay outside the gene matches. The CDR3 runs to 15 residues. Germline V gives CDR1 MNHEY, CDR2 SMNVEV (reference sequence). CDR3 in amino acids: CASSLDRGHTGELFF. CDR3 nucleotide sequence: TGTGCCAGCAGCCTAGACAGGGGTCACACCGGGGAGCTGTTTTTT.

This chain joins TRBV28 and TRBJ1-5; D gene ambiguous. Trimming left V 6 bases short and J 0 bases short, with 6 bases between. The CDR3 covers 13 residues. Germline CDR1 MDHEN, CDR2 SYDVKM. The CDR3: CASREYSNQPQHF. For the CDR3, the DNA is TGTGCCAGCAGAGAGTATAGCAATCAGCCCCAGCATTTT.

The rearrangement joins TRBV27 to TRBJ2-7; TRBD2 matches at 10 bases. Germline CDR1 and CDR2: MNHEY and SMNVEV (reference sequence). V shed 6 bases, J shed 1 base, and the junction held 12 bases outside the gene matches. This CDR3 is built from 17 residues. CDR3 residues: CASSVITGTSVSYEQYF. Written as DNA, the CDR3 is TGTGCCAGCAGCGTAATCACCGGGACTAGCGTATCCTACGAGCAGTACTTC.

V is TRBV11-3 and J is TRBJ1-1, with D unclear. The length of the CDR3 is 14 residues. V gave up 3 bases and J gave up 1 base, with 9 bases separating them. The germline gives CDR1 SGHNT, CDR2 YENEEA. In DNA form, the CDR3 reads TGTGCCAGCAGCTTGAAGTATGAGAACACTGAAGCTTTCTTT. Protein product: CASSLKYENTEAFF. Together with reference TRBV11-3 and TRBJ1-1, the CDR3 gives the full variable domain: EAGVVQSPRYKIIEKKQPVAFWCNPISGHNTLYWYLQNLGQGPELLIRYENEEAVDDSQLPKDRFSAERLKGVDSTLKIQPAELGDSAVYLCASSLKYENTEAFFGQGTRLTVV.

The rearrangement joins TRBV6-5 to TRBJ1-3; TRBD1 aligns across 7 bases. Looked up from germline, CDR1 is MNHEY and CDR2 is SVGAGI. The CDR3 runs to 15 residues. V dropped 6 bases and J dropped 4; count of bases not matched to a gene: 9. CDR3 sequence: CASRKQGSEGNTIYF. For the CDR3, the DNA is TGTGCCAGCAGAAAACAGGGGAGCGAAGGAAACACCATATATTTT.

With regard to this clone: The sample holds other DNA sequences that translate to the same CDR3. The chain uses TRBV19 and TRBJ2-7; perhaps TRBD1 as D (5 bases). CDR1 and CDR2 from the germline V gene are LNHDA and SQIVND (reference sequence). V dropped 1 base and J dropped 5 bases, with 9 bases sitting between them. The CDR3 spans 13 residues. CDR3 sequence (DNA): TGTGCCAGTAGTATAGGCAGGGCTAACGAGCAGTACTTC. As protein: CASSIGRANEQYF.

This clone was detected once. The chain links TRBV28 to TRBJ2-2; the D gene is possibly TRBD2 (6 bases). The ends were cut back, 4 bases at V and 7 bases at J, with 22 bases in the middle. Germline-derived CDR1 and CDR2 are MDHEN and SYDVKM. The CDR3 contains 17 residues. The CDR3 coding sequence is TGTGCCAGCAGTTCTATCGGGACTGGAATAGTGAACGGGGAGCTGTTTTTT. As protein: CASSSIGTGIVNGELFF.

This rearrangement joins TRBV27 to TRBJ2-3, with 12 bases aligning to TRBD1. This CDR3 contains 16 residues. With 6 bases clipped from V and 5 bases from J, the junction kept 9 bases outside the gene matches. In germline, CDR1 is MNHEY, CDR2 SMNVEV (reference sequence). DNA of the CDR3: TGTGCCAGCAGAAGGCAGGGACAGGGGGCCTTAGATACGCAGTATTTT. This codes for CASRRQGQGALDTQYF.

This chain joins TRBV5-6 and TRBJ1-5, with 7 bases lining up with TRBD1. This CDR3 has 16 amino acids. Trimming at V came to 1 base and at J to 4 bases, leaving 8 bases not matched to a gene. From germline, CDR1 is SGHDT and CDR2 YYEEEE. DNA of the CDR3: TGTGCCAGCAGCTTGTTACGACAGGGCCGAAATCAGCCCCAGCATTTT. Translated, it gives CASSLLRQGRNQPQHF.

This chain joins TRBV7-9 and TRBJ2-1; 9 nucleotides match TRBD1. Germline V gene sequence: CDR1 SEHNR, CDR2 FQNEAQ (reference sequence). The V gene end was trimmed by 8 bases and the J gene end by 4 bases; junction bases not matched to a gene: 6. The CDR3 consists of 14 residues. DNA of the CDR3: TGTGCCAGCGAGCCGGGACAGGGTTACAATGAGCAGTTCTTC. This sequence encodes CASEPGQGYNEQFF.

The V call is TRBV4-3, the J call TRBJ2-2, with TRBD2 identical over 10 bases. CDR1 and CDR2 from the germline V gene are LGHNA and YSLEER. The CDR3 spans 16 residues. The junction had 5 bases not matched to a gene; V was cut back by 1 base and J by 6 bases. The CDR3 loop reads CASSQGLAGVAGELFF. CDR3 coding DNA: TGCGCCAGCAGCCAAGGCCTAGCGGGAGTTGCCGGGGAGCTGTTTTTT.

In this sample, this clone turned up a few times. The chain couples TRBV5-4 to TRBJ2-2; D gene ambiguous. Germline V gene sequence: CDR1 SGHNT, CDR2 YYREEE (reference sequence). There are 12 residues in the CDR3. V gave up 1 base and J gave up 8 bases, with 6 bases separating them. The CDR3 DNA reads TGTGCCAGCAGCTTGTTTCCAGGGGAGCTGTTTTTT. Amino acid sequence: CASSLFPGELFF.

This chain connects TRBV20-1 to TRBJ1-2, with D unresolved. This CDR3 is 11 amino acids long. Germline assignment: CDR1 DFQATT and CDR2 SNEGSKA (reference sequence). The V and J ends lost 5 bases and 7 bases respectively, with 11 bases between them. CDR3 sequence reads: CSAQGFIGYTF. Written as DNA, the CDR3 is TGCAGTGCTCAAGGGTTTATTGGCTACACCTTC.

The chain couples TRBV6-1 to TRBJ1-2; D is possibly TRBD1 (6 bases). In germline, CDR1 is MNHNS, CDR2 SASEGT. The CDR3 contains 16 residues. V lost 0 bases to trimming and J lost 1 base, with 12 bases between them. CDR3 nucleotides: TGTGCCAGCAGTGAAGCTTGGGGGGCACTTAACTATGGCTACACCTTC. Protein: CASSEAWGALNYGYTF.

The rearrangement joins TRBV2 to TRBJ1-2; D not resolved. This CDR3 contains 11 residues. The V and J ends lost 3 bases and 2 bases respectively, with 1 base between them. The germline V gene has CDR1 SNHLY and CDR2 FYNNEI. CDR3 loop: CASSDNYGYTF. DNA for the CDR3: TGTGCCAGCAGTGACAACTATGGCTACACCTTC.

The rearrangement joins TRBV9 to TRBJ2-1, with TRBD2 matching 7 bases. The length of the CDR3 is 15 residues. V was clipped by 3 bases and J by 5 bases; unmatched bases: 8. Germline V gene sequence: CDR1 SGDLS, CDR2 YYNGEE. This chain's CDR3 is CASSASGVRDNEQFF. The CDR3 coding sequence is TGTGCCAGCAGCGCCAGCGGGGTCCGAGACAATGAGCAGTTCTTC.

This chain joins TRBV19 and TRBJ2-1, with TRBD2 matching 7 bases. J was trimmed by 4 bases and V by 2 bases; bases with no gene match: 8. From germline, CDR1 is LNHDA and CDR2 SQIVND (reference sequence). The CDR3 length is 16 residues. The CDR3 coding sequence is TGTGCCAGTAGTATACCCGCAGGTAGCGGGTACAATGAGCAGTTCTTC. It yields the protein CASSIPAGSGYNEQFF.

This clone was counted a few times. The gene calls are TRBV9 and TRBJ1-5; D unresolved. In germline, CDR1 is SGDLS, CDR2 YYNGEE. The CDR3 sequence is 13 residues long. Deletions cut 2 bases from V and 3 bases from J, with 6 bases between. CDR3 nucleotides: TGTGCCAGCAGCGTGGGAATCAATCAGCCCCAGCATTTT. Its translation: CASSVGINQPQHF. The whole variable domain, remainder taken from reference TRBV9 and TRBJ1-5, is DSGVTQTPKHLITATGQRVTLRCSPRSGDLSVYWYQQSLDQGLQFLIQYYNGEERAKGNILERFSAQQFPDLHSELNLSSLELGDSALYFCASSVGINQPQHFGDGTRLSIL.

The V call is TRBV5-4, the J call TRBJ1-3; a weak D match, TRBD1 (6 bases). Germline V gene data show CDR1 as SGHNT and CDR2 as YYREEE (reference sequence). Between the trimmed V and J ends, which lost 4 bases and 0 bases, there was a span of 14 bases. The CDR3 covers 16 residues. In nucleotides, the CDR3 is TGTGCCAGCAGCCCGGGGGGCCAGAACTCTGGAAACACCATATATTTT. This encodes CASSPGGQNSGNTIYF.

This chain links TRBV12-5 with TRBJ2-1, with TRBD2 matching 8 bases. The CDR3 runs 14 residues. V trimming: 6 bases; J trimming: 6 bases; junction bases outside the gene matches: 7. The V gene's germline CDR1 is LGHNT and CDR2 FRNRAP. CDR3 protein: CASGLGTRANEQFF. In DNA form, the CDR3 reads TGTGCTAGTGGCCTAGGGACTAGGGCCAATGAGCAGTTCTTC.

The chain uses TRBV27 and TRBJ1-4, with TRBD1 as a possible D gene (6 bases). The CDR3 covers 15 residues. The germline CDR1 and CDR2 sequences are MNHEY and SMNVEV (reference sequence). V was clipped by 4 bases and J by 6 bases, with 15 bases between them. The CDR3, as DNA: TGTGCCAGCAGTTCCCAGGGGCTAGTTGATGAAAAACTGTTTTTT. Amino acid sequence: CASSSQGLVDEKLFF.

The chain links TRBV28 to TRBJ2-7, with 10 positions matching TRBD2. CDR1 MDHEN and CDR2 SYDVKM come from the germline V gene. V lost 6 bases, J lost 6 bases, and 11 bases stayed unmatched. This CDR3 has 15 residues. The CDR3 here is CASSGGLAAFFEQYF. The CDR3 DNA sequence: TGTGCCAGCAGCGGAGGACTAGCGGCTTTTTTCGAGCAGTACTTC.

V and J are TRBV19 and TRBJ2-1; D is undetermined. This CDR3 spans 14 amino acids. Germline-derived CDR1 and CDR2 are LNHDA and SQIVND (reference sequence). Trimming cost V 4 bases and J 4 bases, with 11 bases left between them. CDR3 DNA: TGTGCCAGTAGTAGTGACCCGAATTACAATGAGCAGTTCTTC. As protein: CASSSDPNYNEQFF.

J is TRBJ2-5 and V is TRBV11-3; 7 bases line up with TRBD2. The CDR3 has 15 amino acids. Unmatched junction bases numbered 4, after V lost 1 base and J lost 2 bases. CDR1 is SGHNT, CDR2 YENEEA, per germline. CDR3 in DNA: TGTGCCAGCAGCTTAGCTAGCGGACATCAAGAGACCCAGTACTTC. Translating gives CASSLASGHQETQYF.

The J gene is TRBJ2-2, the V gene TRBV7-9; TRBD2 agrees at 7 bases. Germline V CDR1 and CDR2: SEHNR, FQNEAQ (reference sequence). The ends lost 2 bases at V and 5 bases at J; junction bases unmatched: 5. This CDR3 comprises 15 residues. CDR3 nucleotide sequence: TGTGCCAGCAGCTTACTGCGGGAGAGGACCGGGGAGCTGTTTTTT. The encoded protein is CASSLLRERTGELFF.

V usage is TRBV15 and J usage is TRBJ2-2; perhaps TRBD1 as D (6 bases). CDR3 length: 15 residues. Trimming removed 1 base at V and 1 base at J, with 7 bases between. The germline V gene has CDR1 LNHNV and CDR2 YYDKDF (reference sequence). This CDR3 is CATSRGTENTGELFF. Written as DNA, the CDR3 is TGTGCCACCAGCAGAGGGACAGAGAACACCGGGGAGCTGTTTTTT.